Below, 27 T cell receptor beta chains from the same sample are listed, as sequenced in a study of early T cells in non-severe SARS-CoV-2 infection. TCRdb itself ran the 5' RACE reads through MiXCR, one entry per CDR3 protein. Here the sample spans approximately 50,000 distinct CDR3 sequences, around 8% being singletons. Sequencing input: whole blood. All receptors derive from an adult who was a healthcare worker with PCR-confirmed SARS-CoV-2 infection or an uninfected control (not recorded which).

This clonotype was counted between two and nine times. The chain employs TRBV28 and TRBJ2-7; 10 nucleotides line up with TRBD2. There are 15 residues in the CDR3. V shed 4 bases, J shed 4 bases, and the junction held 7 bases outside the gene matches. The germline V gene has CDR1 MDHEN and CDR2 SYDVKM. Here the CDR3 DNA reads TGTGCCAGCAGTTACACCCGGACTAGCGGATACGAGCAGTACTTC. It is translated as CASSYTRTSGYEQYF.

This clonotype was detected only a few times. This sequence joins TRBV28 and TRBJ2-3, with TRBD1 matching over 7 bases. The germline CDR1 and CDR2 sequences are MDHEN and SYDVKM. The CDR3 has 21 residues. The trim removed 3 bases at V and 0 bases at J, leaving 21 bases unmatched. Here the CDR3 reads CASSLRRDSSQRISSTDTQYF. The CDR3 nucleotides read TGTGCCAGCAGTTTGCGCCGGGACAGCTCCCAGAGAATATCTAGCACAGATACGCAGTATTTT.

The chain links TRBV28 to TRBJ2-3; 8 bases agree with TRBD2. J gave up 0 bases and V 4 bases, and 6 bases lay outside the gene matches. The CDR3 has 16 amino acids. The germline V gene encodes CDR1 MDHEN and CDR2 SYDVKM. The CDR3 here is CASSSIAGPSTDTQYF. CDR3 coding DNA: TGTGCCAGCAGTTCCATAGCGGGACCCAGCACAGATACGCAGTATTTT.

The chain employs TRBV20-1 and TRBJ2-5; TRBD2 aligns across 7 bases. This CDR3 comprises 15 residues. Trimming removed 6 bases from V and 4 bases from J; junction bases left unmatched: 14. Germline V gene sequence: CDR1 DFQATT, CDR2 SNEGSKA (reference sequence). CDR3 sequence (DNA): TGCAGTGCGGACCGGGGGAGCGGGGTGTTAGAGACCCAGTACTTC. Protein sequence: CSADRGSGVLETQYF.

The table lists this clonotype with a few counts. The rearrangement links TRBV6-1 to TRBJ1-1, with D perhaps matching TRBD1 (5 bases). Germline CDR1 is MNHNS and CDR2 is SASEGT. CDR3 length: 14 residues. The V end was cut by 7 bases, the J end by 2 bases, with 14 bases between. The CDR3 loop reads CASISAGINTEAFF. The CDR3 DNA sequence: TGTGCCAGCATATCGGCAGGGATCAACACTGAAGCTTTCTTT.

This clonotype was recorded many times. The rearrangement links TRBV29-1 to TRBJ1-1; TRBD1 agrees at 7 bases. The CDR3 is 13 amino acids. The V gene's germline CDR1 is SQVTM and CDR2 ANQGSEA. V shed 6 bases, J shed 4 bases, and the junction held 8 bases outside the gene matches. The CDR3 reads CSVGRGTGTEAFF. DNA of the CDR3: TGCAGCGTAGGCAGGGGGACGGGCACTGAAGCTTTCTTT.

This clonotype has more than one count but fewer than ten. The gene calls are TRBV5-1 and TRBJ2-1; 7 bases map to TRBD2. The ends lost 0 bases at V and 7 bases at J; junction bases unmatched: 4. The CDR3 runs 14 residues. Germline CDR1 SGHRS, CDR2 YFSETQ. The DNA for the CDR3 is TGCGCCAGCAGCTTGGAGCGGGGCGGTAATGAGCAGTTCTTC. Amino acid sequence: CASSLERGGNEQFF.

This clonotype was detected many times. V and J are TRBV20-1 and TRBJ2-1; no reliable D call. The CDR3 covers 17 residues. The V end was cut by 8 bases, the J end by 9 bases, with 32 bases between. Germline lookup yields CDR1 DFQATT and CDR2 SNEGSKA (reference sequence). CDR3 coding DNA: TGCAGTCCAACGGGTCCTATGAGGATGAGGTGGACGAGTGAGCAGTTCTTC. Protein sequence: CSPTGPMRMRWTSEQFF.

This clonotype was seen more than once but under ten times. The chain has TRBV27 and TRBJ2-7; D gene ambiguous. Germline V gives CDR1 MNHEY, CDR2 SMNVEV (reference sequence). The CDR3 runs 14 residues. V lost 3 bases to trimming and J lost 6 bases, with 15 bases between them. This chain's CDR3 is CASSFYGRAGEQYF. CDR3 coding DNA: TGTGCCAGCAGTTTTTATGGACGGGCCGGCGAGCAGTACTTC.

CDR3 protein: CASSAAPDRQDQPQHF. The CDR3 bases are TGTGCCAGCAGCGCGGCTCCGGACAGGCAGGATCAGCCCCAGCATTTT. The chain recombines TRBV9 with TRBJ1-5; 7 bases map to TRBD1. CDR1 is SGDLS and CDR2 is YYNGEE in the germline V gene. With 3 bases clipped from V and 5 bases from J, the junction kept 11 bases outside the gene matches. The CDR3 extends over 16 amino acids.

The chain is built from TRBV2 and TRBJ1-4, with TRBD1 identical over 8 bases. V shed 5 bases and J 8 bases; nucleotides not matched to a gene: 10. The germline CDR1 and CDR2 sequences are SNHLY and FYNNEI. The CDR3 is 15 residues long. DNA of the CDR3: TGTGCCAGCAGTCCAATCGGGACAGGTAAAGAAAAACTGTTTTTT. As protein: CASSPIGTGKEKLFF.

This clonotype was seen only a few times. The chain has TRBV19 and TRBJ2-4, with D uncertain. The CDR3 covers 12 residues. Trimming cost V 10 bases and J 0 bases, with 7 bases left between them. Germline values: CDR1 LNHDA, CDR2 SQIVND (reference sequence). CDR3 sequence: CATSLAKNIQYF. The CDR3, as DNA: TGTGCCACCAGCTTAGCCAAAAACATTCAGTACTTC.

In the case of this clonotype: This may arise from a read error, as a much more abundant clone is one base away. The chain recombines TRBV5-1 with TRBJ2-1; D remains unclear. The length of the CDR3 is 12 residues. V was pared by 2 bases and J by 7 bases, with 7 bases between. Per germline, CDR1 SGHRS and CDR2 YFSETQ. CDR3: CASSFQANEQFF. CDR3 coding DNA: TGCGCCAGCAGCTTCCAGGCTAATGAGCAGTTCTTC. The full variable domain, in which reference TRBV5-1 and TRBJ2-1 provide the parts outside the CDR3, is KAGVTQTPRYLIKTRGQQVTLSCSPISGHRSVSWYQQTPGQGLQFLFEYFSETQRNKGNFPGRFSGRQFSNSRSEMNVSTLELGDSALYLCASSFQANEQFFGPGTRLTVL.

The chain uses TRBV2 and TRBJ2-7; D is ambiguous. The ends were cut back, 6 bases at V and 6 bases at J, with 12 bases in the middle. Germline V lookup: CDR1 SNHLY, CDR2 FYNNEI. The CDR3 is 12 amino acids. The chain's CDR3 is CASRVIASEQYF. The DNA of the CDR3 is TGTGCCAGCAGGGTGATTGCCAGCGAGCAGTACTTC.

This clonotype was seen many times. The rearrangement joins TRBV12-3 or TRBV12-4 to TRBJ2-1, with 9 positions matching TRBD2. The CDR3 loop spans 15 amino acids. The V segment lost 3 bases and the J segment 5 bases; nucleotides outside the gene matches: 5. In DNA form, the CDR3 reads TGTGCCAGCAGTTTGGGTAGCGGGAGCAACAATGAGCAGTTCTTC. Protein sequence: CASSLGSGSNNEQFF.

There are many counts of this clonotype. The chain links TRBV5-1 to TRBJ1-2, with TRBD1 as a possible D gene (5 bases). Germline V gene data show CDR1 as SGHRS and CDR2 as YFSETQ. The CDR3 sequence is 13 residues long. V was clipped by 4 bases and J by 8 bases, with 15 bases between them. As DNA, the CDR3 is TGCGCCAGCAGCAATGGACAAGGCGACGGCTACACCTTC. Protein sequence: CASSNGQGDGYTF.

This clonotype was picked up many times. CDR3 in amino acids: CASTPRGAGPTNEKLFF. CDR3 DNA sequence: TGTGCCAGCACCCCCAGGGGCGCAGGTCCAACTAATGAAAAACTGTTTTTT. The chain has TRBV7-9 and TRBJ1-4; perhaps TRBD1 as D (6 bases). V lost 7 bases, J lost 0 bases, and 18 bases lay in between. There are 17 residues in the CDR3. Looked up from germline, CDR1 is SEHNR and CDR2 is FQNEAQ (reference sequence).

The chain employs TRBV5-1 and TRBJ2-7; tentatively, D is TRBD2 (6 bases). Trimming shortened V by 4 bases and J by 0 bases, and 14 bases separated the two germline ends. Germline values: CDR1 SGHRS, CDR2 YFSETQ. The CDR3 is 15 amino acids. CDR3 in DNA: TGCGCCAGCAGCCAATCGGGACTCCGCTCCTACGAGCAGTACTTC. Translation gives CASSQSGLRSYEQYF.

This clonotype was seen at least ten times. J is TRBJ2-7 and V is TRBV28; 11 nucleotides line up with TRBD1. The CDR3 is 15 residues long. V lost 5 bases, J lost 2 bases, and 5 bases stayed unmatched. Germline CDR1 MDHEN, CDR2 SYDVKM. In nucleotides, the CDR3 is TGTGCCAGCAGTGACTGGGACAGGGGGACCTACGAGCAGTACTTC. This translates into CASSDWDRGTYEQYF.

The table lists this clonotype with many counts. This rearrangement joins TRBV11-2 to TRBJ1-2; 9 bases agree with TRBD1. The CDR3 has 16 residues. V was clipped by 5 bases and J by 8 bases; unmatched bases: 15. The germline gives CDR1 SGHAT, CDR2 FQNNGV. This CDR3 is CASSRGQGPRGGGYTF. CDR3 nucleotides: TGTGCCAGCAGCCGGGGACAGGGCCCAAGAGGTGGAGGCTACACCTTC.

The rearrangement links TRBV18 to TRBJ2-7; D not resolved. This CDR3 is 15 amino acids long. The germline V and J ends were trimmed by 5 bases and 2 bases, with 16 bases remaining between them. The germline gives CDR1 KGHSH, CDR2 LQKENI. CDR3 nucleotides: TGTGCCAGCTCAGTCAAGCGTGAGCGCGCCTACGAGCAGTACTTC. It yields the protein CASSVKRERAYEQYF.

This clonotype was counted between two and nine times. The chain combines TRBV30 with TRBJ2-3, with D hard to call. The length of the CDR3 is 13 residues. Per the germline V gene, CDR1 is GTSNPN and CDR2 is SVGIG (reference sequence). Trimming pared 4 bases from V and 0 bases from J, leaving 8 bases between. The CDR3: CAWIQPSTDTQYF. As DNA, the CDR3 is TGTGCCTGGATTCAGCCTAGCACAGATACGCAGTATTTT.

This clonotype has a count of ten or more. This chain connects TRBV7-8 to TRBJ2-7; TRBD1 aligns across 7 bases. This CDR3 comprises 16 residues. The V gene's germline CDR1 is SGHVS and CDR2 FQNEAQ. Trimming removed 1 base from V and 2 bases from J; junction bases left unmatched: 8. In DNA form, the CDR3 reads TGTGCCAGCAGCTTAGGTTACAGGGGTCGGCCCTACGAGCAGTACTTC. Translating it yields CASSLGYRGRPYEQYF. Variable domain in full (rest from reference TRBV7-8 and TRBJ2-7): GAGVSQSPRYKVAKRGQDVALRCDPISGHVSLFWYQQALGQGPEFLTYFQNEAQLDKSGLPSDRFFAERPEGSVSTLKIQRTQQEDSAVYLCASSLGYRGRPYEQYFGPGTRLTVT.

This clonotype was counted ten times or more. This chain links TRBV13 with TRBJ2-1, with TRBD2 matching over 14 bases. In germline, CDR1 is PRHDT, CDR2 FYEKMQ (reference sequence). V shed 5 bases, J shed 10 bases, and the junction held 7 bases outside the gene matches. The CDR3 length is 15 residues. Here the CDR3 DNA reads TGTGCCAGCAGCCCGGGACTAGCGGGGGAAGGAGAGCAGTTCTTC. Translating it yields CASSPGLAGEGEQFF.

The V call is TRBV6-2 or TRBV6-3, the J call TRBJ2-2; a weak D match, TRBD1 (6 bases). CDR1 and CDR2 from the germline V gene are MNHEY and SVGEGT. V was clipped by 11 bases and J by 13 bases, with 20 bases between them. The CDR3 is 12 residues long. CDR3 amino acids: CAAWGLVDGLFF. In DNA form, the CDR3 reads TGTGCCGCATGGGGGCTCGTAGATGGGCTGTTTTTT.

CDR3 residues: CASSPQGLDEQFF. Here the CDR3 DNA reads TGCGCCAGCAGCCCACAGGGGTTGGATGAGCAGTTCTTC. The rearrangement uses TRBV5-1 and TRBJ2-1, with TRBD1 matching 7 bases. After removal of 4 bases from V and 8 bases from J, the junction contained 6 bases not matched to a gene. CDR3 length: 13 amino acids. The germline V gene encodes CDR1 SGHRS and CDR2 YFSETQ.

This clonotype showed up just a few times. CDR3 region: CASSSSGLDGTQYF. The CDR3 nucleotides are TGTGCCAGCAGCTCTTCCGGGCTCGACGGGACCCAGTACTTC. The V and J genes are TRBV5-4 and TRBJ2-5; D is ambiguous. This CDR3 comprises 14 residues. From germline, CDR1 is SGHNT and CDR2 YYREEE (reference sequence). V gave up 3 bases and J gave up 7 bases, with 16 bases separating them.